This note documents a single T cell receptor (beta chain) sequence. Unique molecular identifiers were built into the TCRbeta library. In TCRdb, the PCR reads were re-called with MiXCR into one record per CDR3 protein. The table has about 140,000 distinct CDR3 sequences, more than 8% seen once; the top ten hold less than 20%. This sample was taken from a study of T-cell reconstitution after alpha-beta-depleted transplantation in children. CDR1 is DFQATT and CDR2 is SNEGSKA in the germline V gene (reference sequence). This CDR3 is 14 amino acids long. V gave up 3 bases and J gave up 4 bases; unmatched junction bases: 6.

This sequence joins TRBV20-1 and TRBJ2-3; TRBD1 agrees at 8 bases. The input for sequencing was PBMCs, mostly from graft donor cells, taken 180 days after TCRalphabeta/CD19-depleted stem cell transplant. The receptor comes from a female patient aged 2-15 years who had a stem cell transplant for congenital amegakaryocytic thrombocytopenia, so the T cells may come from the graft donor. DNA of the CDR3: TGCAGTGCTAGCCGGACAGGGAAACCAGATACGCAGTATTTT. Encoded protein: CSASRTGKPDTQYF.